One and the same sample provided the 26 T cell receptor beta chains below, sequenced in a study of beta chain features in type 1 diabetes. Whole-study findings and limits: Type 1 diabetes patients showed a moderate but significant shortening of TCRB CDR3s in all four CD4+ subsets.

Expressed TCRB transcripts were sequenced because the isolated RNA had all been reverse transcribed beforehand. TCRdb's table, derived via immunoSEQ multiplex PCR, lists solely in-frame clones and lacks some. There are roughly 260,000 clones in the sample; roughly a tenth occur only once, and around 0.017% lies in the top ten. These receptors' targets are unknown. Sequences were obtained from naive CD4+ T cells from blood. The source of these receptors is a man between 25 and 39 years old with type 1 diabetes.

This clone was counted a few times. One junction end disagrees with the germline gene, perhaps due to a read error. This chain connects TRBV5-1 to TRBJ2-7, with D possibly TRBD2 on 6 matching bases. Germline loops: CDR1 SGHRS, CDR2 YFSETQ. This CDR3 comprises 14 residues. CDR3: CASRLDGSSYEQYF. As DNA, the CDR3 is TGCGCCAGCAGGTTGGACGGGAGCTCCTACGAGCAGTACTTC.

This chain uses TRBV4-3 with TRBJ2-7; TRBD1 aligns across 7 bases. The CDR3 is 17 amino acids. Germline CDR1 is LGHNA and CDR2 is YSLEER. V was clipped by 0 bases and J by 1 base; unmatched bases: 9. The CDR3 is CASSQESTGVESYEQYF. The CDR3 DNA sequence: TGCGCCAGCAGCCAAGAGAGTACAGGGGTTGAGTCCTACGAGCAGTACTTC.

V gene TRBV18 combines with J gene TRBJ2-7; 8 nucleotides match TRBD2. Germline V gene data show CDR1 as KGHSH and CDR2 as LQKENI. The CDR3 is 15 residues long. V gave up 6 bases and J gave up 1 base; unmatched junction bases: 8. The CDR3 spells CASSPAGDISYEQYF. CDR3 nucleotides: TGTGCCAGCTCTCCAGCGGGGGATATTTCCTACGAGCAGTACTTC.

The chain couples TRBV5-4 to TRBJ2-5; possibly TRBD1 for D (5 bases). This CDR3 has 17 residues. Trimming removed 0 bases from V and 0 bases from J, with 15 bases in between. CDR1 is SGHNT and CDR2 is YYREEE in the germline V gene (reference sequence). In nucleotides, the CDR3 is TGTGCCAGCAGCTTGGACCGTGAAGACAGATACCAAGAGACCCAGTACTTC. This translates into CASSLDREDRYQETQYF.

Note on this clone: The junction departs from the called germline gene at one end, perhaps through a read error. This sequence joins TRBV29-1 and TRBJ2-1, with D perhaps matching TRBD2 (6 bases). From germline, CDR1 is SQVTM and CDR2 ANQGSEA. CDR3 length equals 12 residues. The CDR3: CSVEDWAGGEVF. The DNA for the CDR3 is TGCAGCGTTGAAGATTGGGCAGGAGGGGAGGTCTTC.

Only a few counts were recorded for this clone. The chain employs TRBV2 and TRBJ1-5, with D possibly matching TRBD1 (6 bases). Germline V gene sequence: CDR1 SNHLY, CDR2 FYNNEI. V lost 5 bases and J lost 6, with 17 bases in between. The CDR3 loop spans 15 amino acids. CDR3 amino acids: CASSPGTTRSQPQHF. CDR3 nucleotide sequence: TGTGCCAGCAGTCCCGGGACAACTCGGAGTCAGCCCCAGCATTTT.

J is TRBJ1-5 and V is TRBV7-9; 8 bases are shared with TRBD1. Trimming took 1 base from V and 2 from J; bases not matched to a gene: 1. CDR3 length: 15 residues. Germline V gene data show CDR1 as SEHNR and CDR2 as FQNEAQ (reference sequence). CDR3 nucleotide sequence: TGTGCCAGCAGCTTAGGGACAGGGCGCAATCAGCCCCAGCATTTT. As protein: CASSLGTGRNQPQHF.

Only a few counts were recorded for this clone. V gene TRBV7-9 combines with J gene TRBJ1-5, with D unclear. CDR1 SEHNR and CDR2 FQNEAQ come from the germline V gene (reference sequence). Trimming took 5 bases from V and 10 from J, leaving 15 bases between them. The CDR3 is 13 residues long. CDR3 loop: CASSPPAGSPQHF. The CDR3 coding sequence is TGTGCCAGCAGCCCCCCGGCGGGCAGTCCCCAGCATTTT.

This clone was counted only a few times. V is TRBV2 and J is TRBJ1-6; TRBD1 agrees at 10 bases. V lost 4 bases to trimming and J lost 10 bases; unmatched junction nucleotides: 4. The CDR3 has 14 amino acids. CDR1 is SNHLY and CDR2 is FYNNEI in the germline V gene. The CDR3 sequence: CASSGETGGSPLHF. In nucleotides, the CDR3 is TGTGCCAGCAGTGGAGAGACAGGGGGCTCACCCCTCCACTTT.

The gene calls are TRBV19 and TRBJ1-5, with D uncertain. The germline V and J ends were trimmed by 7 bases and 7 bases, with 17 bases remaining between them. The CDR3 has 14 amino acids. Germline V CDR1 and CDR2: LNHDA, SQIVND (reference sequence). The DNA of the CDR3 is TGTGCCAGTACTCCGCCGACCGGCGGACAGCCCCAGCATTTT. Amino acid sequence: CASTPPTGGQPQHF.

This clone showed up just a few times. The chain recombines TRBV20-1 with TRBJ2-7; no clear D gene. The CDR3 extends over 11 amino acids. V lost 7 bases, J lost 6 bases, and 13 bases lay in between. Germline V CDR1 and CDR2: DFQATT, SNEGSKA (reference sequence). The chain's CDR3 is CSVGSLVEQYF. The CDR3 DNA sequence: TGCAGTGTGGGTTCCCTAGTCGAGCAGTACTTC.

This clone was observed a handful of times. The chain links TRBV19 to TRBJ2-5; 13 positions agree with TRBD2. CDR1 LNHDA and CDR2 SQIVND come from the germline V gene (reference sequence). The CDR3 spans 14 residues. The V gene end was trimmed by 8 bases and the J gene end by 4 bases; junction bases not matched to a gene: 4. The CDR3 protein is CASSWTSGGETQYF. The DNA of the CDR3 is TGTGCCAGTTCTTGGACTAGCGGGGGAGAGACCCAGTACTTC.

In this sample, this clone turned up a few times. The rearrangement links TRBV5-1 to TRBJ2-7; TRBD1 agrees at 7 bases. The CDR3 runs to 14 residues. Germline loops: CDR1 SGHRS, CDR2 YFSETQ. After removal of 4 bases from V and 6 bases from J, the junction contained 10 bases not matched to a gene. CDR3 protein: CASSPRDSGGEQYF. The CDR3 nucleotides read TGCGCCAGCAGCCCCCGGGACAGCGGAGGCGAGCAGTACTTC.

The chain has TRBV11-2 and TRBJ2-3; no firm D call. Germline V CDR1 and CDR2: SGHAT, FQNNGV. This CDR3 has 13 amino acids. V shed 0 bases and J shed 3 bases, with 4 bases lying between them. DNA for the CDR3: TGTGCCAGCAGCTTAGATCAAACAGATACGCAGTATTTT. Protein product: CASSLDQTDTQYF. Supplemented by reference TRBV11-2 and TRBJ2-3, the full variable domain reads EAGVAQSPRYKIIEKRQSVAFWCNPISGHATLYWYQQILGQGPKLLIQFQNNGVVDDSQLPKDRFSAERLKGVDSTLKIQPAKLEDSAVYLCASSLDQTDTQYFGPGTRLTVL.

This clone occurred a few times. The chain couples TRBV4-1 to TRBJ2-6, with TRBD1 matching 12 bases. Germline values: CDR1 MGHRA, CDR2 YSYEKL. Trimming cost V 3 bases and J 1 base; bases outside gene matches: 7. The CDR3 is 19 residues long. CDR3 DNA: TGCGCCAGCAGCCAGCCCACGGGACAGGGGGCTTCTGGGGCCAACGTCCTGACTTTC. This codes for CASSQPTGQGASGANVLTF.

The chain carries TRBV18 and TRBJ1-1; the match to TRBD1 covers 8 bases. Trimming at V came to 6 bases and at J to 0 bases, leaving 9 bases not matched to a gene. Germline V gene sequence: CDR1 KGHSH, CDR2 LQKENI. CDR3 length equals 16 residues. Here the CDR3 DNA reads TGTGCCAGCTCCCCCCAGACAGGGGCCATGAACACTGAAGCTTTCTTT. Translating gives CASSPQTGAMNTEAFF.

The chain joins TRBV10-3 to TRBJ2-3; 12 nucleotides align to TRBD1. This CDR3 is built from 16 residues. Germline CDR1 and CDR2: ENHRY and SYGVKD. The junction had 7 bases not matched to a gene; V was cut back by 6 bases and J by 3 bases. The CDR3 coding sequence is TGTGCCATCAGCTCCGGGACAGGGGGCAGGACAGATACGCAGTATTTT. This sequence encodes CAISSGTGGRTDTQYF.

This clone was counted only a few times. CDR3 coding DNA: TGTGCCAGCAGCTTCGGCCTAACCAGGGATGAGCAGTTCTTC. This gives the protein CASSFGLTRDEQFF. The rearrangement joins TRBV7-9 to TRBJ2-1, with D possibly matching TRBD1 (5 bases). This CDR3 is 14 amino acids long. The V end lost 3 bases, the J end lost 8 bases, and 14 bases lay between the germline ends. Germline values: CDR1 SEHNR, CDR2 FQNEAQ (reference sequence).

This clone has just a few counts. The CDR3 loop is CASRQSVHEQFF. The CDR3 DNA follows: TGTGCCAGCAGACAGTCGGTCCATGAGCAGTTCTTC. J is TRBJ2-1 and V is TRBV28; D not certain. The germline CDR1 and CDR2 sequences are MDHEN and SYDVKM. The CDR3 has 12 amino acids. The V and J ends lost 6 bases and 8 bases respectively, with 11 bases between them.

This clone was seen a few times. Other DNA sequences in this specimen translate into the identical CDR3. The chain couples TRBV5-1 to TRBJ1-1; D not certain. CDR3 length: 14 amino acids. The V gene's germline CDR1 is SGHRS and CDR2 YFSETQ. V was cut by 0 bases and J by 1 base, with 7 bases left in between. The CDR3 DNA is TGCGCCAGCAGCTTGGACAGTCCGAACACTGAAGCTTTCTTT. This gives the protein CASSLDSPNTEAFF.

This clone was found a few times. The chain uses TRBV7-2 and TRBJ1-4; D might be TRBD1 (5 bases). V lost 5 bases and J 7 bases, leaving 14 bases between the germline ends. The CDR3 is made up of 14 amino acids. Germline CDR1 SGHTA, CDR2 FQGNSA. CDR3 in DNA: TGTGCCAGCAGCCCGTTGGTAGGGGTTGAAAAACTGTTTTTT. It codes for CASSPLVGVEKLFF. The full variable domain, with the rest looked up from reference TRBV7-2 and TRBJ1-4, is GAGVSQSPSNKVTEKGKDVELRCDPISGHTALYWYRQSLGQGLEFLIYFQGNSAPDKSGLPSDRFSAERTGGSVSTLTIQRTQQEDSAVYLCASSPLVGVEKLFFGSGTQLSVL.

V gene TRBV6-6 combines with J gene TRBJ2-5; possible D gene TRBD2, 6 bases. Trimming took 6 bases from V and 5 from J, leaving 19 bases between them. The CDR3 is 15 residues long. Germline V CDR1 and CDR2: MNHNY, SVGAGI (reference sequence). CDR3 protein: CASSTGTSRVETQYF. The CDR3 nucleotides are TGTGCCAGCAGCACCGGGACTTCCAGGGTGGAGACCCAGTACTTC.

This clone was observed a few times. V usage is TRBV7-2 and J usage is TRBJ1-3; D remains ambiguous. Germline V gives CDR1 SGHTA, CDR2 FQGNSA. The V gene lost 3 bases and the J gene lost 9 bases, with 9 bases spanning the gap. The CDR3 has 12 residues. In nucleotides, the CDR3 is TGTGCCAGCAGCTTGACCCGGGGCACCATATATTTT. Encoded protein: CASSLTRGTIYF.

V usage is TRBV28 and J usage is TRBJ2-1; TRBD1 aligns across 10 bases. Germline CDR1 is MDHEN and CDR2 is SYDVKM. CDR3 length equals 15 residues. V shed 7 bases and J 7 bases; nucleotides not matched to a gene: 10. This CDR3 is CASMNWDRGRNEQFF. The CDR3 DNA reads TGTGCCAGCATGAACTGGGACAGGGGTAGGAATGAGCAGTTCTTC.

V gene TRBV5-1 combines with J gene TRBJ1-6, with D perhaps matching TRBD1 (6 bases). Germline V lookup: CDR1 SGHRS, CDR2 YFSETQ. V was trimmed by 4 bases and J by 10 bases, leaving 18 bases between them. The length of the CDR3 is 15 residues. In DNA, the CDR3 is TGCGCCAGCAGCGAGGACAGTCACAGAGGGTCACCCCTCCACTTT. Translating gives CASSEDSHRGSPLHF. Full variable domain (outside the CDR3, taken from reference TRBV5-1 and TRBJ1-6): KAGVTQTPRYLIKTRGQQVTLSCSPISGHRSVSWYQQTPGQGLQFLFEYFSETQRNKGNFPGRFSGRQFSNSRSEMNVSTLELGDSALYLCASSEDSHRGSPLHFGNGTRLTVT.

Regarding this clone: This sample includes further DNA sequences coding for the same CDR3. The chain couples TRBV5-1 to TRBJ2-1; tentative D call: TRBD2 (7 bases). The ends were cut back, 0 bases at V and 0 bases at J, with 10 bases in the middle. CDR1 and CDR2 from the germline V gene are SGHRS and YFSETQ. CDR3 length: 16 residues. This chain's CDR3 is CASSLAGGGSYNEQFF. The CDR3 region has the DNA TGCGCCAGCAGCTTGGCGGGGGGCGGCTCCTACAATGAGCAGTTCTTC.